The sequence of this T cell receptor (beta chain) was determined in a study of blood T cells in healthy people across ages. A second roughly 6 to 11 cycle PCR used barcoded and J-beta primers. TCRdb re-analysed the 5' RACE reads in MiXCR, keeping a single row per CDR3 protein. Of more than 700,000 distinct CDR3 sequences listed, less than 60% were seen once; the top ten hold around a sixth. The length of the CDR3 is 15 residues. Germline V lookup: CDR1 SQVTM, CDR2 ANQGSEA. V lost 4 bases and J lost 0, with 13 bases in between. This chain connects TRBV29-1 to TRBJ2-1; the D gene could be TRBD1 or TRBD2 (5 bases each). Sequencing was carried out using blood. This receptor was obtained from an elderly man in good health. The CDR3 region is CSVGGERGSYNEQFF. DNA for the CDR3: TGCAGCGTTGGAGGGGAGAGGGGCTCCTACAATGAGCAGTTCTTC.